Below, 23 T cell receptor beta chains from the same sample are listed, as sequenced in a study of Graves' ophthalmopathy and Graves' hyperthyroidism. TCR beta CDR3 amplification used RNA transcripts. A first-round RT-PCR used HTBI primers, followed by a second-round multiplex PCR. TCRdb independently ran MiXCR on the multiplex PCR reads; one entry per CDR3 protein. The sample lists approximately 640,000 distinct CDR3 sequences, under 50% seen once, with more than 2.5% in the top ten. Material for sequencing was peripheral blood. Every receptor here comes from an adult man with Graves' ophthalmopathy.

In its sample, this clonotype was seen a few times. The V gene is TRBV27, the J gene TRBJ2-7; possibly TRBD1 or TRBD2 for D (5 bases each). Trimming took off 5 bases at V and 6 bases at J, with 11 bases between the two ends. CDR1 is MNHEY, CDR2 SMNVEV, per germline (reference sequence). There are 12 residues in the CDR3. The chain's CDR3 is CASSPKRGEQYF. The CDR3 nucleotides are TGTGCCAGCAGTCCTAAGAGGGGCGAGCAGTACTTC.

On this clonotype itself: A much bigger clone sits one base away, suggesting this may be a read error. V and J are TRBV2 and TRBJ1-5; 8 positions match TRBD1. This CDR3 spans 16 amino acids. Germline V gene data show CDR1 as SNHLY and CDR2 as FYNNEI. In nucleotides, the CDR3 is TGTGCCAGCAGAGAGCAGGGGGCCCTTAGCACTCAGCCCCAGCATTTT. It is translated as CASREQGALSTQPQHF.

The V and J genes are TRBV24-1 and TRBJ1-1; the match to TRBD1 covers 9 bases. Germline CDR1 and CDR2: KGHDR and SFDVKD. This CDR3 region has 14 residues. The trim removed 7 bases at V and 7 bases at J, leaving 9 bases unmatched. CDR3 protein: CATRNTQGAVEAFF. The DNA of the CDR3 is TGTGCCACCAGGAACACACAGGGGGCGGTTGAAGCTTTCTTT.

In its sample, this clonotype was seen a few times. The chain combines TRBV5-1 with TRBJ2-1; D ambiguous. V was cut by 1 base and J by 7 bases, with 6 bases left in between. The CDR3 has 12 amino acids. Germline V gene data show CDR1 as SGHRS and CDR2 as YFSETQ. The CDR3 here is CASSLSNNEQFF. DNA of the CDR3: TGCGCCAGCAGCTTGTCGAATAATGAGCAGTTCTTC.

This clonotype was seen a handful of times. The V call is TRBV12-3 or TRBV12-4, the J call TRBJ1-5; no firm D call. The CDR3 sequence is 13 residues long. V was shortened by 3 bases and J by 4 bases, with 7 bases between the two germline ends. The CDR3 here is CASSFSENQPQHF. As DNA, the CDR3 is TGTGCCAGCAGTTTTTCCGAGAATCAGCCCCAGCATTTT.

A remark on this clonotype: Since a much larger clone is just one base distant, this may be a read error. The chain joins TRBV10-3 to TRBJ1-1; 8 bases align to TRBD1. V dropped 5 bases and J dropped 10; count of bases not matched to a gene: 6. Germline loops: CDR1 ENHRY, CDR2 SYGVKD. The CDR3 covers 12 residues. The CDR3 nucleotides are TGTGCCATCAGTTCCCAGGGGGCGAGAGCTTTCTTT. Encoded protein: CAISSQGARAFF.

This clonotype was picked up many times. The chain carries TRBV24-1 and TRBJ1-2; 9 bases are shared with TRBD1. Germline V gives CDR1 KGHDR, CDR2 SFDVKD. The V gene end was trimmed by 5 bases and the J gene end by 5 bases; junction bases not matched to a gene: 11. The CDR3 length is 16 residues. The CDR3 DNA reads TGTGCCACCAGTGGCCTCTACAGGGGGCAATTGTATGGCTACACCTTC. Protein product: CATSGLYRGQLYGYTF.

This clonotype was seen ten or more times. The V call is TRBV10-3, the J call TRBJ2-7; D is unclear. Per the germline V gene, CDR1 is ENHRY and CDR2 is SYGVKD. CDR3 length: 11 residues. The V end lost 2 bases, the J end lost 8 bases, and 7 bases lay between the germline ends. This CDR3 reads CAISEGEKQYF. The CDR3 region has the DNA TGTGCCATCAGTGAGGGGGAAAAGCAGTACTTC.

V and J are TRBV7-8 and TRBJ1-1, with D possibly TRBD1 on 6 matching bases. This CDR3 comprises 15 residues. Germline V lookup: CDR1 SGHVS, CDR2 FQNEAQ. The V and J ends lost 5 bases and 2 bases respectively, with 15 bases between them. CDR3 in DNA: TGTGCCAGCAGCATACGTACGGGGGCCAACACTGAAGCTTTCTTT. Its translation is CASSIRTGANTEAFF.

The chain employs TRBV9 and TRBJ2-5, with a weak D call TRBD1 (6 bases). V lost 2 bases to trimming and J lost 2 bases, with 13 bases between them. CDR3 length equals 15 residues. Germline V gene lookup returns CDR1 SGDLS and CDR2 YYNGEE. The CDR3 here is CASSVFGTPQETQYF. For the CDR3, the DNA is TGTGCCAGCAGCGTTTTCGGGACACCTCAAGAGACCCAGTACTTC.

The V gene is TRBV7-9, the J gene TRBJ2-3; maybe TRBD2 (5 bases). The germline CDR1 and CDR2 sequences are SEHNR and FQNEAQ (reference sequence). V was cut by 7 bases and J by 3 bases, with 8 bases left in between. This CDR3 has 12 residues. In DNA, the CDR3 is TGTGCCAGCACCCCGGGGACAGATACGCAGTATTTT. Its protein is CASTPGTDTQYF.

In this sample, this clonotype turned up many times. As DNA, the CDR3 is TGCAGCGTTGTTCGGCACTACGAGCAGTACTTC. It translates to CSVVRHYEQYF. V and J are TRBV29-1 and TRBJ2-7; unclear D gene. Germline values: CDR1 SQVTM, CDR2 ANQGSEA. Trimming pared 4 bases from V and 3 bases from J, leaving 7 bases between. The CDR3 has 11 amino acids.

This rearrangement joins TRBV7-3 to TRBJ2-2, with 7 bases lining up with TRBD2. The V and J ends lost 8 bases and 7 bases, in that order; junction bases with no gene match: 7. The germline gives CDR1 SGHTA, CDR2 FQGTGA. This CDR3 has 13 amino acids. Here the CDR3 reads CASSAGVGGELFF. CDR3 DNA sequence: TGTGCCAGCTCTGCGGGAGTTGGCGGGGAGCTGTTTTTT. Using reference TRBV7-3 and TRBJ2-2 for the parts outside the CDR3, the full variable domain is GAGVSQTPSNKVTEKGKYVELRCDPISGHTALYWYRQSLGQGPEFLIYFQGTGAADDSGLPNDRFFAVRPEGSVSTLKIQRTERGDSAVYLCASSAGVGGELFFGEGSRLTVL.

In this sample, this clonotype turned up many times. The chain combines TRBV19 with TRBJ1-1; no clear D gene. CDR1 and CDR2 from the germline V gene are LNHDA and SQIVND (reference sequence). This CDR3 comprises 8 residues. V was pared by 8 bases and J by 7 bases, with 2 bases between. CDR3 protein: CASYEAFF. The DNA for the CDR3 is TGTGCCAGTTATGAAGCTTTCTTT.

This chain connects TRBV29-1 to TRBJ1-1, with D possibly matching TRBD1 (6 bases). The germline V gene has CDR1 SQVTM and CDR2 ANQGSEA. CDR3 size: 15 residues. The ends were cut back, 4 bases at V and 3 bases at J, with 18 bases in the middle. This CDR3 reads CSVGGAGGADTEAFF. Written as DNA, the CDR3 is TGCAGCGTTGGGGGGGCGGGGGGCGCGGACACTGAAGCTTTCTTT.

This clonotype appeared many times. The chain carries TRBV20-1 and TRBJ2-7; tentative D call: TRBD1 (5 bases). V shed 5 bases and J shed 6 bases, with 11 bases lying between them. CDR1 and CDR2 from the germline V gene are DFQATT and SNEGSKA (reference sequence). This CDR3 spans 11 amino acids. The CDR3 sequence is CSAWGMGEQYF. The CDR3 nucleotides read TGCAGTGCTTGGGGCATGGGCGAGCAGTACTTC.

A few counts support this clonotype. The J gene is TRBJ2-5, the V gene TRBV6-1; 9 nucleotides agree with TRBD1. V trimming: 6 bases; J trimming: 4 bases; junction bases outside the gene matches: 9. CDR3 size: 15 residues. Germline assignment: CDR1 MNHNS and CDR2 SASEGT. The CDR3 DNA sequence: TGTGCCAGCAGGCCAGTACAGGGGGCTGGAGAGACCCAGTACTTC. Its protein is CASRPVQGAGETQYF.

This clonotype is a singleton in its sample. The chain has TRBV24-1 and TRBJ2-5; maybe TRBD1 (6 bases). Per the germline V gene, CDR1 is KGHDR and CDR2 is SFDVKD. V lost 4 bases and J 9 bases, leaving 20 bases between the germline ends. The CDR3 has 15 residues. CDR3 protein: CATSDQDSSNQPQYF. The DNA of the CDR3 is TGTGCCACCAGTGACCAGGACAGTAGCAATCAGCCCCAGTACTTC.

This clonotype was counted many times. The rearrangement uses TRBV5-1 and TRBJ1-1; TRBD1 agrees at 12 bases. J was trimmed by 4 bases and V by 3 bases; bases with no gene match: 4. Germline V gene data show CDR1 as SGHRS and CDR2 as YFSETQ. This CDR3 is built from 15 residues. The CDR3 is CASSSGTGGFTEAFF. CDR3 nucleotides: TGCGCCAGCAGCTCGGGGACAGGGGGCTTCACTGAAGCTTTCTTT. The full variable domain, rest sourced from reference TRBV5-1 and TRBJ1-1, is KAGVTQTPRYLIKTRGQQVTLSCSPISGHRSVSWYQQTPGQGLQFLFEYFSETQRNKGNFPGRFSGRQFSNSRSEMNVSTLELGDSALYLCASSSGTGGFTEAFFGQGTRLTVV.

This chain connects TRBV2 to TRBJ2-5; 9 nucleotides align to TRBD1. The ends lost 6 bases at V and 9 bases at J; junction bases unmatched: 14. The CDR3 has 15 amino acids. Germline CDR1 reads SNHLY; CDR2 reads FYNNEI. The CDR3 nucleotides read TGTGCCAGCAGCCCTCTGGGACAGGGTAATCAGCCCCAGTACTTC. Protein product: CASSPLGQGNQPQYF.

This clonotype was seen a few times. The junction shows a germline mismatch at one end, possibly a read error. V is TRBV24-1 and J is TRBJ2-7; 7 nucleotides align to TRBD2. There are 15 residues in the CDR3. Germline V CDR1 and CDR2: KGHDR, SFDVKD. CDR3 DNA: TGTGCCAGCAGTGAAGCGGGGCGGGAGTTTACCGAGCAGTACTTC. Residues: CASSEAGREFTEQYF.

This clonotype showed up just a few times. The chain recombines TRBV9 with TRBJ2-7, with 10 nucleotides matching TRBD1. J was trimmed by 7 bases and V by 2 bases; bases with no gene match: 3. Germline V CDR1 and CDR2: SGDLS, YYNGEE. The CDR3 is made up of 13 amino acids. DNA of the CDR3: TGTGCCAGCAGCGTGGGACAGGGGAGTGAGCAGTACTTC. Residues: CASSVGQGSEQYF.

This clonotype was detected many times. The genes are TRBV19 and TRBJ2-2, with TRBD2 as a possible D gene (5 bases). V gave up 10 bases and J gave up 4 bases, with 19 bases separating them. The CDR3 is made up of 15 amino acids. Germline V gives CDR1 LNHDA, CDR2 SQIVND (reference sequence). Written as DNA, the CDR3 is TGTGCCACCAACAAGCTAGGAGGCCGCACCGGGGAGCTGTTTTTT. It specifies CATNKLGGRTGELFF.